A selection of T cell receptor beta chains follows, all from one sample in a study of cytomegalovirus exposure and HLA in healthy donors. Profiled with immunoSEQ multiplex PCR; TCRdb holds only in-frame clones, not every one. This sample has about 56,000 clones, with more than 90% found just once. Sequencing was done on a sample of PBMCs. These receptor sequences come from a young man in good health and CMV-seronegative. The CDR3 runs from the conserved cysteine through the conserved F or W. The D gene is left open where the match is weak. Clone sizes are given selectively: once, few, many, or a class where the clone is expanded.

d_call,v_call,j_call,clone_size,cdr3_nt,cdr3_aa
NA,TRBV2,TRBJ1-1,NA,TGTGCCAGCGAAGGACACGCTGAAGCTTTCTTT,CASEGHAEAFF
TRBD1,TRBV5-8,TRBJ1-2,NA,TGTGCCAGCACGCCAAGGGGGCAGCACAGGGGGACTGGCTACACCTTC,CASTPRGQHRGTGYTF
NA,TRBV28,TRBJ1-5,NA,TGTGCCAGCGCCGGAGGGTTTTCTAATCAGCCCCAGCATTTT,CASAGGFSNQPQHF
NA,TRBV4-1,TRBJ1-2,NA,TGCGCCAGCAGCCACCCGGAGGGGAGGGTACAATATGGCTACACCTTC,CASSHPEGRVQYGYTF
TRBD1,TRBV28,TRBJ2-7,NA,TGTGCCAGCAGTGCTGACCGGGACAGGACGTTCTACGAGCAGTACTTC,CASSADRDRTFYEQYF
NA,TRBV21-1,TRBJ1-1,NA,TGTGCCAGCATCCAACCCTACAGGGCTGAAGCTTTCTTT,CASIQPYRAEAFF
NA,TRBV5-1,TRBJ2-3,NA,TGCGCCAGCAGCCCCTCCAGCGGAAACACAGATACGCAGTATTTT,CASSPSSGNTDTQYF
TRBD2,TRBV28,TRBJ2-1,NA,TGTGCCAGCAGTCGCACAGCGGGAGGGCCTGTCAATGAGCAGTTCTTC,CASSRTAGGPVNEQFF
NA,TRBV11-3,TRBJ2-2,NA,TGTGCCAGCAGCTTACGGCAGGGTAAAACCGGGGAGCTGTTTTTT,CASSLRQGKTGELFF
TRBD2,TRBV29-1,TRBJ2-1,NA,TGCAGCGTTGAAGATTGGCGGGGGAATGAGCAGTTCTTC,CSVEDWRGNEQFF
TRBD1,TRBV7-2,TRBJ1-4,NA,TGTGCCAGCAGCCAGGGGACAGGGAGGGCTAATGAAAAACTGTTTTTT,CASSQGTGRANEKLFF
NA,TRBV28,TRBJ2-7,NA,TGTGCCAGCAGTTTATTGGGGGGACCCTCCGAGCAGTACTTC,CASSLLGGPSEQYF
NA,TRBV19,TRBJ2-7,NA,TGTGCCAGTAGTATCTTGGCAGGGAAGGCCTACGAGCAGTACTTC,CASSILAGKAYEQYF
NA,TRBV7-2,TRBJ2-7,few,TGTGCCAGCAGCTCGACAGGCTACGAGCAGTACTTC,CASSSTGYEQYF
NA,TRBV27,TRBJ1-5,NA,TGTGCCAGCAGTTCAGGGGTTAGCAATCAGCCCCAGCATTTT,CASSSGVSNQPQHF
NA,TRBV4-3,TRBJ2-6,NA,TGCGCCAGCAGCCACTCCTCACGGTCTGCTGGGGCCAACGTCCTGACTTTC,CASSHSSRSAGANVLTF
TRBD1,TRBV9,TRBJ2-7,NA,TGTGCCAGCAGCGCGGAGACCGGGACAGGATACTACGAGCAGTACTTC,CASSAETGTGYYEQYF
TRBD2,TRBV10-1,TRBJ2-1,NA,TGCGCCAGCAGTGAGTCGCGCGGGAGCAATGAGCAGTTCTTC,CASSESRGSNEQFF
NA,TRBV11-2,TRBJ1-2,NA,TGTGCCAGCAGCTTAGGGCCCCAGTTTTATGGCTACACCTTC,CASSLGPQFYGYTF
TRBD1,TRBV10-1,TRBJ2-7,NA,TGCGCCAGCAGTACGGGACAGGGCTACGAGCAGTACTTC,CASSTGQGYEQYF